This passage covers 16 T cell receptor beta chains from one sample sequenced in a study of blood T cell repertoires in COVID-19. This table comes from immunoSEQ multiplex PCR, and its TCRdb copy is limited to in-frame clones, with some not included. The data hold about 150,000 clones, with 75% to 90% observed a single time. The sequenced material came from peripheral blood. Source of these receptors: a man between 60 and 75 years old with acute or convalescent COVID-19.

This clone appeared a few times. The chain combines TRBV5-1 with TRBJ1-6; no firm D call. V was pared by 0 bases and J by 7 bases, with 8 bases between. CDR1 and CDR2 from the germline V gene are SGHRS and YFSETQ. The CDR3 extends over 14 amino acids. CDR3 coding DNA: TGCGCCAGCAGCTTGGGGGTAGCCAATTCACCCCTCCACTTT. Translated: CASSLGVANSPLHF.

Written as DNA, the CDR3 is TGTGCCAGCAGCGTAGCAGGGGCTTCTGCAACTAATGAAAAACTGTTTTTT. Translation: CASSVAGASATNEKLFF. The chain employs TRBV9 and TRBJ1-4; weak D call: TRBD1 (6 bases). The CDR3 runs 17 residues. Trimming took 0 bases from V and 0 from J, leaving 12 bases between them. Germline CDR1 SGDLS, CDR2 YYNGEE.

The CDR3 coding sequence is TGCGCCAGCAGCCAAGTGTCAGCAACTAATGAAAAACTGTTTTTT. Amino acid sequence: CASSQVSATNEKLFF. The chain couples TRBV4-3 to TRBJ1-4; D call uncertain. The CDR3 runs to 15 residues. From germline, CDR1 is LGHNA and CDR2 YSLEER. The V gene lost 1 base and the J gene lost 0 bases, with 6 bases spanning the gap.

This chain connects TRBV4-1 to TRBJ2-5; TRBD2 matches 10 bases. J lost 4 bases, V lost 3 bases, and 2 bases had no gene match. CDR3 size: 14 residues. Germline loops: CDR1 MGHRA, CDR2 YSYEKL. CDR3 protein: CASSQIAGGETQYF. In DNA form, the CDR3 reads TGCGCCAGCAGCCAGATAGCGGGGGGAGAGACCCAGTACTTC.

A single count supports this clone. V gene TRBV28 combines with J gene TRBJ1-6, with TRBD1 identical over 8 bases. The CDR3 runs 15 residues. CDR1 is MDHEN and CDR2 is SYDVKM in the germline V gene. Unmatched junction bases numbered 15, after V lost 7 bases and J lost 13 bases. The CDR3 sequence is CASTARDRPILPLHF. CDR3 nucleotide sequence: TGTGCCAGCACCGCGCGGGACAGGCCCATTCTCCCCCTCCACTTT.

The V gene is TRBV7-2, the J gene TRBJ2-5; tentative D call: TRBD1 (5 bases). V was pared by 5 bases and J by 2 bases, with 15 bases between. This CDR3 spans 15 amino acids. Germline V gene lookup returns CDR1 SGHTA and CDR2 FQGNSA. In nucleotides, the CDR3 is TGTGCCAGCAGCCCAAACAGGCAGCCTCAAGAGACCCAGTACTTC. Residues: CASSPNRQPQETQYF.

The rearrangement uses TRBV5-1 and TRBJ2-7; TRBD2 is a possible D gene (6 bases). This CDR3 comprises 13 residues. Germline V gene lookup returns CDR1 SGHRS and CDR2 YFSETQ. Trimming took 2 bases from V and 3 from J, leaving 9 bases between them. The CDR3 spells CASSFGTYYEQYF. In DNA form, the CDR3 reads TGCGCCAGCAGCTTTGGGACTTACTACGAGCAGTACTTC.

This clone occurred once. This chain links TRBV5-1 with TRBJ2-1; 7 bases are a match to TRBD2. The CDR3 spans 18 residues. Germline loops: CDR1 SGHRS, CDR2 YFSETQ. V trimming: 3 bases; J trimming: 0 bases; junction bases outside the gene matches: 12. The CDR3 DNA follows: TGCGCCAGCAGCTGGGACTCTAAGCGGGGAAGCTCCTACAATGAGCAGTTCTTC. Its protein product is CASSWDSKRGSSYNEQFF.

CDR3 DNA: TGTGCCATCAGTGAGTCCCGGACAGCGAGCTATGGCTACACCTTC. Protein product: CAISESRTASYGYTF. The V gene is TRBV10-3, the J gene TRBJ1-2; TRBD1 is a possible D gene (6 bases). CDR1 and CDR2 (germline): ENHRY, SYGVKD. The CDR3 totals 15 residues. V was cut by 0 bases and J by 4 bases, with 12 bases left in between.

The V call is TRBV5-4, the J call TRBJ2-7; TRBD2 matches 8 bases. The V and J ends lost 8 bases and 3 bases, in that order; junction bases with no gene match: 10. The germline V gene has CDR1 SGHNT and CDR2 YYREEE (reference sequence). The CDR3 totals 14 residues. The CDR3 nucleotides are TGTGCCAGTAAAACCCTCGGGACTAGCTACGAGCAGTACTTC. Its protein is CASKTLGTSYEQYF.

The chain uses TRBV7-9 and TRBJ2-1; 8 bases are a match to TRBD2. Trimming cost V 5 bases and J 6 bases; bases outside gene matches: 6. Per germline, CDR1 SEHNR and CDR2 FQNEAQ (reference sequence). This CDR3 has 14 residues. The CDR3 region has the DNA TGTGCCAGCAGCAGAGCGGGAGCCGCCAATGAGCAGTTCTTC. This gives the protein CASSRAGAANEQFF.

The CDR3 nucleotides are TGTGCCAGCAGCCAAGTGGGGACAGGAACCTACGAGCAGTACTTC. Amino acids: CASSQVGTGTYEQYF. The chain is built from TRBV4-2 and TRBJ2-7, with 8 bases matching TRBD1. This CDR3 has 15 residues. Germline loops: CDR1 LGHNA, CDR2 YNFKEQ. The J segment lost 2 bases and the V segment lost 1 base, leaving 4 bases of the junction unmatched.

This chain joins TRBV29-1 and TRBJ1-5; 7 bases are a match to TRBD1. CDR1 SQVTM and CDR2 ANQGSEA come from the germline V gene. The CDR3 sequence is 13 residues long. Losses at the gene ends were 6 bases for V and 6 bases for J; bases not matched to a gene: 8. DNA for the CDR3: TGCAGCGTGCAGGGGGAGAGAGGTCAGCCCCAGCATTTT. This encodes CSVQGERGQPQHF. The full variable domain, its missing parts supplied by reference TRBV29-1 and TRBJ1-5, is SAVISQKPSRDICQRGTSLTIQCQVDSQVTMMFWYRQQPGQSLTLIATANQGSEATYESGFVIDKFPISRPNLTFSTLTVSNMSPEDSSIYLCSVQGERGQPQHFGDGTRLSIL.

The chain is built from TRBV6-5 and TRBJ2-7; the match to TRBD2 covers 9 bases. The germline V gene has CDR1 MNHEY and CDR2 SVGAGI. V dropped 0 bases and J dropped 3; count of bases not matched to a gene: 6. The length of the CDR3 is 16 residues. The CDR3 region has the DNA TGTGCCAGCAGTTACTCCTCCGGGACTAGCTTCTACGAGCAGTACTTC. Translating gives CASSYSSGTSFYEQYF.

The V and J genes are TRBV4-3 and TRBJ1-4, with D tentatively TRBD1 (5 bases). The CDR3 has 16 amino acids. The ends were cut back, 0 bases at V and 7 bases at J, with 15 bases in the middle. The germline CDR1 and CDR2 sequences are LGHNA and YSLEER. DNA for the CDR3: TGCGCCAGCAGCCAAGATTGGCGCGGGGACGGTGAAAAACTGTTTTTT. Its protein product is CASSQDWRGDGEKLFF.

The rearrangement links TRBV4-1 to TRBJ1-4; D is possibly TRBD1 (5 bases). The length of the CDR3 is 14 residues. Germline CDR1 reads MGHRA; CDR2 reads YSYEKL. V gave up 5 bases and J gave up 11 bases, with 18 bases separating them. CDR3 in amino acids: CASSDPPLGLKLFF. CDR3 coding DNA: TGCGCCAGCAGCGACCCCCCGTTGGGGCTGAAACTGTTTTTT.